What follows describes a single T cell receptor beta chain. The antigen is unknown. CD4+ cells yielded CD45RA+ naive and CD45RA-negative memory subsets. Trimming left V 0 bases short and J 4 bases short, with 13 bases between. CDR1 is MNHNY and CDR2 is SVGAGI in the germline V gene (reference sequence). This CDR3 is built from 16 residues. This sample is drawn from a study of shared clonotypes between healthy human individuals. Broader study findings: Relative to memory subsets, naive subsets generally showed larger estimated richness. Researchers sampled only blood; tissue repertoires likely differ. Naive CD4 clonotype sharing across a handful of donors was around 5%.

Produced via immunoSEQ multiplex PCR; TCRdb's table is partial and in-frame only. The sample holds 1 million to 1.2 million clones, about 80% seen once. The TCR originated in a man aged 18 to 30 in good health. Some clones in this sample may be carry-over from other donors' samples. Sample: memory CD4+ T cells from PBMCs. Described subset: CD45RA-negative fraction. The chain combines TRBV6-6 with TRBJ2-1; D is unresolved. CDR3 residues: CASSYSKVSGYNEQFF. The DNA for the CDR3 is TGTGCCAGCAGTTACTCGAAAGTTTCCGGGTACAATGAGCAGTTCTTC.